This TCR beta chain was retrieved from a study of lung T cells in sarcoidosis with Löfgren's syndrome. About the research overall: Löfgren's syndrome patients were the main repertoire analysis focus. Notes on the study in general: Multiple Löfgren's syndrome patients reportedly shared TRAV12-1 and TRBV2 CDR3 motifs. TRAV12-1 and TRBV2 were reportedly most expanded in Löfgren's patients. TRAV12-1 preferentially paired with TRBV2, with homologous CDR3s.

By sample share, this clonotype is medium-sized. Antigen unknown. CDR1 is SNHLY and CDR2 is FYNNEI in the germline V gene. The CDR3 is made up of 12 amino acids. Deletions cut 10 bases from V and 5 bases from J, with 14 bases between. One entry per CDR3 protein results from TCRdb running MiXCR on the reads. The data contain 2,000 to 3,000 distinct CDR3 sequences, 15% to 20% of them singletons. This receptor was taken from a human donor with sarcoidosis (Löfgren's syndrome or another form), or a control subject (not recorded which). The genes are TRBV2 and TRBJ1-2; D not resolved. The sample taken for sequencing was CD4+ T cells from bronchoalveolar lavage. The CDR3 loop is CATLSRRYGYTF. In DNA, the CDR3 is TGTGCCACCCTGAGCCGCCGGTATGGCTACACCTTC. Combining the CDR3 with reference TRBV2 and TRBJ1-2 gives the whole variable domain EPEVTQTPSHQVTQMGQEVILRCVPISNHLYFYWYRQILGQKVEFLVSFYNNEISEKSEIFDDQFSVERPDGSNFTLKIRSTKLEDSAMYFCATLSRRYGYTFGSGTRLTVV.